A single sample gave rise to the 10 T cell receptor beta chains below, sequenced in a study of blood T cell repertoires in COVID-19. Sequencing used immunoSEQ multiplex PCR; TCRdb keeps in-frame clones, though not all of them. The sample records about 300,000 clones, 89% being singletons. The sequencing input was peripheral blood. These receptors came from a young man who had recovered from COVID-19.

This chain links TRBV5-4 with TRBJ2-5, with D possibly being TRBD1 (6 bases). This CDR3 has 13 amino acids. The germline V gene has CDR1 SGHNT and CDR2 YYREEE (reference sequence). Trimming pared 3 bases from V and 1 base from J, leaving 7 bases between. In DNA, the CDR3 is TGTGCCAGCAGCTCAGGGGTCCAAGAGACCCAGTACTTC. Encoded protein: CASSSGVQETQYF.

The chain couples TRBV2 to TRBJ1-2; TRBD1 aligns across 11 bases. V shed 7 bases and J 8 bases; nucleotides not matched to a gene: 9. Looked up from germline, CDR1 is SNHLY and CDR2 is FYNNEI. CDR3 size: 14 residues. CDR3 coding DNA: TGTGCCAGCACTCGGACAGGGGGCGCATCCGGCTACACCTTC. It encodes CASTRTGGASGYTF.

The chain links TRBV24-1 to TRBJ2-3; possible D gene TRBD1, 6 bases. The ends were cut back, 4 bases at V and 6 bases at J, with 13 bases in the middle. The CDR3 extends over 14 amino acids. Germline V CDR1 and CDR2: KGHDR, SFDVKD. The CDR3 nucleotides are TGTGCCACCAGTGAAAATGGACAGCCGGATACGCAGTATTTT. It specifies CATSENGQPDTQYF.

V and J are TRBV29-1 and TRBJ1-1; no clear D gene. Germline V gene sequence: CDR1 SQVTM, CDR2 ANQGSEA. CDR3 length: 12 amino acids. The V and J ends lost 4 bases and 5 bases respectively, with 11 bases between them. The CDR3: CSVAKEWTEAFF. The CDR3 DNA is TGCAGCGTTGCTAAAGAATGGACTGAAGCTTTCTTT. Variable domain in full (rest from reference TRBV29-1 and TRBJ1-1): SAVISQKPSRDICQRGTSLTIQCQVDSQVTMMFWYRQQPGQSLTLIATANQGSEATYESGFVIDKFPISRPNLTFSTLTVSNMSPEDSSIYLCSVAKEWTEAFFGQGTRLTVV.

As to this clone: The same CDR3 can be traced to other DNA sequences in this sample. CDR3 residues: CASSLQGMNTEAFF. CDR3 nucleotide sequence: TGCGCCAGCAGCTTACAGGGTATGAACACTGAAGCTTTCTTT. This chain connects TRBV5-1 to TRBJ1-1; maybe TRBD1 (6 bases). V was trimmed by 2 bases and J by 0 bases, leaving 8 bases between them. This CDR3 is 14 amino acids long. Germline V gene data show CDR1 as SGHRS and CDR2 as YFSETQ.

This clone was counted a few times. The chain couples TRBV10-3 to TRBJ1-1; 7 bases line up with TRBD1. CDR1 is ENHRY, CDR2 SYGVKD, per germline. J gave up 1 base and V 11 bases, and 10 bases lay outside the gene matches. CDR3 length equals 14 residues. CDR3: CAVETGTANTEAFF. CDR3 nucleotides: TGTGCCGTCGAGACGGGGACAGCGAACACTGAAGCTTTCTTT.

The chain is built from TRBV3-1 (or the pseudogene TRBV3-2) and TRBJ2-1; 11 bases map to TRBD2. Germline-derived CDR1 and CDR2 are LGHDT and YNNKEL (reference sequence). CDR3 length: 16 amino acids. V trimming: 4 bases; J trimming: 6 bases; junction bases outside the gene matches: 8. The CDR3 DNA sequence: TGTGCCAGCAGCCCGATGCTAGCGGGAGGACTCAATGAGCAGTTCTTC. Residues: CASSPMLAGGLNEQFF.

This clone appeared a single time. The chain joins TRBV27 to TRBJ1-6; the match to TRBD1 covers 9 bases. Germline lookup yields CDR1 MNHEY and CDR2 SMNVEV (reference sequence). The CDR3 is 16 amino acids. Trimming took 3 bases from V and 4 from J; bases not matched to a gene: 4. DNA for the CDR3: TGTGCCAGCAGTTTGGGACAGGGCCCGTATAATTCACCCCTCCACTTT. It yields the protein CASSLGQGPYNSPLHF.

This chain links TRBV2 with TRBJ1-3; D is unclear. Trimming stripped 7 bases from V and 0 bases from J, with 10 bases between. The germline CDR1 and CDR2 sequences are SNHLY and FYNNEI. The CDR3 extends over 14 amino acids. CDR3 in amino acids: CASKPSSSGNTIYF. CDR3 coding DNA: TGTGCCAGCAAACCGTCGAGCTCTGGAAACACCATATATTTT.

This clone was counted between two and nine times. This chain uses TRBV9 with TRBJ1-2, with TRBD1 matching over 11 bases. CDR1 and CDR2 from the germline V gene are SGDLS and YYNGEE. V was pared by 2 bases and J by 3 bases, with 6 bases of the junction left unmatched. CDR3 length equals 16 residues. The CDR3 region is CASSVGQGAIDYGYTF. The DNA for the CDR3 is TGTGCCAGCAGCGTTGGACAGGGGGCTATTGACTATGGCTACACCTTC.